This note documents a single TCR beta chain sequence. Its antigen is currently unknown. These data belong to a study of shared clonotypes between healthy human individuals. Study observations and caveats: About 5% was the fraction of naive CD4 clonotypes found shared across four donors.

The CDR3 runs to 13 residues. Germline assignment: CDR1 MDHEN and CDR2 SYDVKM. The V end lost 2 bases, the J end lost 1 base, and 6 bases lay between the germline ends. Deep-level running was used for the assay. TCRdb's copy holds only in-frame clones and misses some; the assay was immunoSEQ multiplex PCR. The sample lists approximately 1,000,000 clones; about 80% were seen once. Sequencing was done on a sample of memory CD4+ T cells from PBMCs. The subset denotes: CD45RA-negative fraction. The rearrangement uses TRBV28 and TRBJ2-7; D is perhaps TRBD2 (6 bases). This TCR was sampled from a man aged 18 to 29 in good health. Some clones in this sample may be carry-over from other donors' samples. The CDR3 nucleotides read TGTGCCAGCAGTTTAGGACTATCCTACGAGCAGTACTTC. This codes for CASSLGLSYEQYF.